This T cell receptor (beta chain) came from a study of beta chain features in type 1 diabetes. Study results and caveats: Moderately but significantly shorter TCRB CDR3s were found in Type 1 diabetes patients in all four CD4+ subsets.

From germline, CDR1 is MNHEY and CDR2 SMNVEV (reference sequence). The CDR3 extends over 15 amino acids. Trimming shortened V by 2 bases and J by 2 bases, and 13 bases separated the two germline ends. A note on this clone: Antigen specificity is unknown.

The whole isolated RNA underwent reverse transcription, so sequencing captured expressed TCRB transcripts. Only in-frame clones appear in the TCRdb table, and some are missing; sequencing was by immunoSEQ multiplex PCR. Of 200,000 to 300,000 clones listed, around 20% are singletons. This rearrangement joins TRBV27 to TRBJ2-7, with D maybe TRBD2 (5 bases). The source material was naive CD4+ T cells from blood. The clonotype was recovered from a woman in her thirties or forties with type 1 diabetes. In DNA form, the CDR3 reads TGTGCCAGCAGTTTAGTCAGCGGCCCTGCCTACGAGCAGTACTTC. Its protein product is CASSLVSGPAYEQYF.